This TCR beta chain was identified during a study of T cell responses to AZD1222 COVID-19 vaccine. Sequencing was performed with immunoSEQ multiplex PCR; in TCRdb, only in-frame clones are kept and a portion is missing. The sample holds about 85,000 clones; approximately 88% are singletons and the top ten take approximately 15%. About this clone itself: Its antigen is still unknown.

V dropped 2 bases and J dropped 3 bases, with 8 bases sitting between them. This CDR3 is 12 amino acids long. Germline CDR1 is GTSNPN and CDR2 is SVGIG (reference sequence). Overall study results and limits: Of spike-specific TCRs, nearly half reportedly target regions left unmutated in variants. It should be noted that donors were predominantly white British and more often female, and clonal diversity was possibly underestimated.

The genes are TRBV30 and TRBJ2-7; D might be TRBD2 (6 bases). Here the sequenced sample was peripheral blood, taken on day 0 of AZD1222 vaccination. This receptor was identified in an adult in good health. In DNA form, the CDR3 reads TGTGCCTGGAGTCGTAGCGGCTACGAGCAGTACTTC. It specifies CAWSRSGYEQYF.